The next 14 T cell receptor beta chains were all read from a single sample in a study of blood T cell repertoires in COVID-19. Measured with immunoSEQ multiplex PCR; TCRdb has only the in-frame clones, and not every one. The sample records about 320,000 clones, roughly 85% being singletons. The specimen sequenced was PBMCs or T cells enriched from blood (not recorded which). The receptors come from a woman aged 25-40 years who had been exposed to COVID-19.

This clone has more than one count but fewer than ten. V usage is TRBV7-8 and J usage is TRBJ1-5, with 7 bases matching TRBD1. This CDR3 contains 15 residues. V shed 4 bases and J 6 bases; nucleotides not matched to a gene: 9. Germline V CDR1 and CDR2: SGHVS, FQNEAQ. The CDR3 reads CASSSNRGRGQPQHF. The CDR3 nucleotides are TGTGCCAGCAGCTCAAACAGGGGCCGTGGTCAGCCCCAGCATTTT.

The V and J genes are TRBV12-3 or TRBV12-4 and TRBJ2-7; D not certain. V was cut by 3 bases and J by 9 bases, with 12 bases left in between. The CDR3 contains 12 residues. As DNA, the CDR3 is TGTGCCAGCAGTTTTTCCCCCTTCGGGCAGTACTTC. Protein: CASSFSPFGQYF.

This clone was counted only a few times. The chain uses TRBV7-3 and TRBJ1-1; D possibly corresponds to TRBD1 (6 bases). Trimming left V 5 bases short and J 4 bases short, with 17 bases between. This CDR3 is built from 15 residues. Germline V lookup: CDR1 SGHTA, CDR2 FQGTGA. The CDR3 bases are TGTGCCAGCAGCCGAGCCACAGGGTTCGCCACTGAAGCTTTCTTT. Its protein is CASSRATGFATEAFF.

The rearrangement joins TRBV24-1 to TRBJ1-2; TRBD1 is a possible D gene (5 bases). Deletions cut 1 base from V and 4 bases from J, with 9 bases between. The CDR3 spans 14 residues. Germline-derived CDR1 and CDR2 are KGHDR and SFDVKD. The CDR3 DNA reads TGTGCCACCAGTGATTTTGACAGATCCTATGGCTACACCTTC. It specifies CATSDFDRSYGYTF.

This clone was observed many times. The chain couples TRBV5-1 to TRBJ2-3; 7 bases are a match to TRBD2. The CDR3 covers 14 residues. Germline trimming cut 0 bases from V and 4 bases from J; bases unmatched to any gene: 2. CDR1 and CDR2 from the germline V gene are SGHRS and YFSETQ. The CDR3 is CASSLGTRPDTQYF. CDR3 nucleotide sequence: TGCGCCAGCAGCTTGGGGACTAGGCCAGATACGCAGTATTTT.

This clone was picked up a small number of times. V is TRBV28 and J is TRBJ2-5, with 7 positions matching TRBD2. The V and J ends lost 6 bases and 2 bases, in that order; junction bases with no gene match: 3. The length of the CDR3 is 13 residues. CDR1 and CDR2 (germline): MDHEN, SYDVKM. CDR3 bases: TGTGCCAGCAGACCCGGGGGGCAAGAGACCCAGTACTTC. It codes for CASRPGGQETQYF.

In this sample, this clone turned up once. The gene calls are TRBV28 and TRBJ1-6, with D perhaps TRBD1 (6 bases). CDR3 size: 15 residues. CDR1 is MDHEN and CDR2 is SYDVKM in the germline V gene. Trimming removed 3 bases at V and 7 bases at J, with 13 bases between. The CDR3 here is CASSFHQGSNSPLHF. The CDR3 nucleotides read TGTGCCAGCAGTTTTCATCAGGGGTCAAATTCACCCCTCCACTTT.

The table lists this clone with a count of one. V gene TRBV5-8 combines with J gene TRBJ2-1, with D maybe TRBD1 (6 bases). Between the trimmed V and J ends, which lost 3 bases and 8 bases, there was a span of 12 bases. Germline loops: CDR1 SGHTS, CDR2 YDEGEE. The CDR3 loop spans 13 amino acids. The DNA for the CDR3 is TGTGCCAGCAGCTCGGAACAGGGATATGAGCAGTTCTTC. It is translated as CASSSEQGYEQFF.

The chain employs TRBV7-6 and TRBJ2-3, with a weak D call TRBD2 (5 bases). The V end was cut by 5 bases, the J end by 0 bases, with 9 bases between. CDR1 and CDR2 (germline): SGHVS, FNYEAQ. The CDR3 sequence is 14 residues long. CDR3 coding DNA: TGTGCCAGCAGCCGGACTGCTAGCACAGATACGCAGTATTTT. Its translation: CASSRTASTDTQYF.

V usage is TRBV30 and J usage is TRBJ1-1; 10 bases agree with TRBD1. CDR3 length: 13 residues. From germline, CDR1 is GTSNPN and CDR2 SVGIG (reference sequence). V dropped 6 bases and J dropped 5; count of bases not matched to a gene: 6. This chain's CDR3 is CACTGTGVTEAFF. DNA for the CDR3: TGTGCCTGTACCGGGACAGGGGTTACTGAAGCTTTCTTT.

V and J are TRBV28 and TRBJ1-2; D is ambiguous. V was cut by 6 bases and J by 4 bases, with 12 bases left in between. The CDR3 has 13 residues. The germline V gene encodes CDR1 MDHEN and CDR2 SYDVKM. CDR3 amino acids: CASSRPDTYGYTF. The CDR3 region has the DNA TGTGCCAGCAGCCGTCCCGACACCTATGGCTACACCTTC.

V usage is TRBV7-9 and J usage is TRBJ1-2; D is unresolved. The CDR3 has 16 residues. In germline, CDR1 is SEHNR, CDR2 FQNEAQ (reference sequence). V was pared by 5 bases and J by 3 bases, with 19 bases between. This CDR3 is CASSPDSRVGYYGYTF. DNA of the CDR3: TGTGCCAGCAGCCCGGACTCTCGGGTGGGGTACTATGGCTACACCTTC. Combining the CDR3 with reference TRBV7-9 and TRBJ1-2 gives the whole variable domain DTGVSQNPRHKITKRGQNVTFRCDPISEHNRLYWYRQTLGQGPEFLTYFQNEAQLEKSRLLSDRFSAERPKGSFSTLEIQRTEQGDSAMYLCASSPDSRVGYYGYTFGSGTRLTVV.

This clone was observed a single time. This sequence joins TRBV14 and TRBJ2-2; a weak D match, TRBD1 (5 bases). The germline gives CDR1 SGHDN, CDR2 FVKESK. Trimming pared 1 base from V and 8 bases from J, leaving 8 bases between. The CDR3 consists of 13 residues. In nucleotides, the CDR3 is TGTGCCAGCAGCCAAGCAGGGTATGGGGAGCTGTTTTTT. As protein: CASSQAGYGELFF.

V and J are TRBV3-1 (or the pseudogene TRBV3-2) and TRBJ1-3; no clear D gene. Trimming took off 0 bases at V and 3 bases at J, with 9 bases between the two ends. The CDR3 sequence is 15 residues long. CDR1 is LGHDT, CDR2 YNNKEL, per germline (reference sequence). CDR3 in DNA: TGTGCCAGCAGCCAAGACAGGTCTCATGGAAACACCATATATTTT. Residues: CASSQDRSHGNTIYF.